These 15 T cell receptor beta chains originate from one sample sequenced in a study of cytomegalovirus exposure and HLA in healthy donors. PCR employed 60 Vbeta and 13 Jbeta primers. The method was immunoSEQ multiplex PCR; TCRdb's version includes in-frame clones alone and lacks a portion of them. The data hold 150,000 or so clones, with approximately 80% observed a single time. The specimen was PBMCs. All receptors come from a woman in her thirties or forties in good health and CMV-seropositive.

The chain recombines TRBV19 with TRBJ1-1; the D gene is possibly TRBD1 (6 bases). Germline V gene sequence: CDR1 LNHDA, CDR2 SQIVND (reference sequence). The germline V and J ends were trimmed by 3 bases and 8 bases, with 10 bases remaining between them. This CDR3 region has 12 residues. The CDR3 spells CASSIGGLEAFF. The CDR3 coding sequence is TGTGCCAGTAGTATCGGGGGGCTCGAAGCTTTCTTT. Supplemented by reference TRBV19 and TRBJ1-1, the full variable domain reads DGGITQSPKYLFRKEGQNVTLSCEQNLNHDAMYWYRQDPGQGLRLIYYSQIVNDFQKGDIAEGYSVSREKKESFPLTVTSAQKNPTAFYLCASSIGGLEAFFGQGTRLTVV.

V is TRBV7-8 and J is TRBJ2-7, with 12 nucleotides matching TRBD2. Losses at the gene ends were 4 bases for V and 4 bases for J; bases not matched to a gene: 11. Germline assignment: CDR1 SGHVS and CDR2 FQNEAQ. CDR3 length equals 17 residues. In nucleotides, the CDR3 is TGTGCCAGCAGCTCACCTGGACTAGCGGGGAGTAAATACGAGCAGTACTTC. Its protein is CASSSPGLAGSKYEQYF.

The chain is built from TRBV2 and TRBJ1-3, with D tentatively TRBD1 (6 bases). Germline CDR1 SNHLY, CDR2 FYNNEI. V was shortened by 6 bases and J by 4 bases, with 19 bases between the two germline ends. The CDR3 is 16 amino acids. The CDR3 reads CASSQRAGAGGNTIYF. CDR3 bases: TGTGCCAGCAGCCAAAGGGCGGGGGCAGGAGGAAACACCATATATTTT.

The chain recombines TRBV5-1 with TRBJ2-7; 9 bases map to TRBD1. After removal of 0 bases from V and 2 bases from J, the junction contained 6 bases not matched to a gene. CDR1 is SGHRS and CDR2 is YFSETQ in the germline V gene. The CDR3 is 16 amino acids. CDR3 protein: CASSLAPGTGTYEQYF. CDR3 nucleotides: TGCGCCAGCAGCTTGGCCCCGGGGACAGGGACCTACGAGCAGTACTTC.

The chain combines TRBV18 with TRBJ2-5; D perhaps matches TRBD2 (5 bases). The CDR3 has 16 residues. The germline gives CDR1 KGHSH, CDR2 LQKENI. V was pared by 3 bases and J by 2 bases, with 16 bases between. CDR3 amino acids: CASSPPVARLQETQYF. CDR3 nucleotide sequence: TGTGCCAGCTCACCTCCGGTAGCGAGATTACAAGAGACCCAGTACTTC.

The chain carries TRBV7-3 and TRBJ2-3; 8 bases match TRBD2. This CDR3 contains 14 residues. The V segment lost 6 bases and the J segment 0 bases; nucleotides outside the gene matches: 2. Germline V gene lookup returns CDR1 SGHTA and CDR2 FQGTGA. Here the CDR3 reads CASSPSGSTDTQYF. For the CDR3, the DNA is TGTGCCAGCAGTCCTAGCGGGAGCACAGATACGCAGTATTTT.

This clone was detected a few times. V is TRBV6-1 and J is TRBJ2-1; TRBD2 matches 11 bases. V gave up 1 base and J gave up 8 bases; unmatched junction bases: 10. The CDR3 runs 17 residues. Looked up from germline, CDR1 is MNHNS and CDR2 is SASEGT. CDR3 loop: CASSEDGSGRARDEQFF. The CDR3 region has the DNA TGTGCCAGCAGTGAAGATGGTAGCGGGAGGGCTAGGGATGAGCAGTTCTTC.

For the CDR3, the DNA is TGCGCCAGCAGCGAGGGAGACCTACGAGCCCCGACCCAGTACTTC. Translated, it gives CASSEGDLRAPTQYF. V and J are TRBV5-1 and TRBJ2-5; possible D gene TRBD2, 5 bases. CDR1 and CDR2 from the germline V gene are SGHRS and YFSETQ. The CDR3 has 15 residues. V lost 4 bases to trimming and J lost 7 bases, with 20 bases between them.

The CDR3 loop reads CAISELDRSYEQYF. As DNA, the CDR3 is TGTGCCATCAGTGAACTGGACAGGTCCTACGAGCAGTACTTC. The chain couples TRBV10-3 to TRBJ2-7, with 7 bases matching TRBD1. From germline, CDR1 is ENHRY and CDR2 SYGVKD. V lost 3 bases, J lost 1 base, and 3 bases stayed unmatched. The CDR3 is 14 amino acids.

This chain's CDR3 is CASSPLGQGAGNTIYF. The CDR3 nucleotides read TGTGCCAGCTCACCACTAGGACAGGGGGCTGGAAACACCATATATTTT. The J gene is TRBJ1-3, the V gene TRBV18, with 10 nucleotides matching TRBD1. CDR1 and CDR2 from the germline V gene are KGHSH and LQKENI. The V and J ends lost 1 base and 2 bases, in that order; junction bases with no gene match: 2. The CDR3 is 16 residues long.

Comments on this clone: Germline and junction disagree at one end, which may indicate a read error. The gene calls are TRBV11-3 and TRBJ2-1; 7 positions match TRBD1. The CDR3 runs 14 residues. CDR1 and CDR2 (germline): SGHNT, YENEEA. In DNA, the CDR3 is TGTGCCAGCAGCAAGGGACAGTCCGACAACGAGCAGTTCTTC. Translation: CASSKGQSDNEQFF.

The sample holds one count of this clone. V is TRBV7-9 and J is TRBJ1-2; 9 bases match TRBD1. Germline lookup yields CDR1 SEHNR and CDR2 FQNEAQ (reference sequence). The ends lost 4 bases at V and 4 bases at J; junction bases unmatched: 1. There are 13 residues in the CDR3. The CDR3: CASSSDRGYGYTF. The CDR3 DNA reads as TGTGCCAGCAGCTCGGACAGGGGCTATGGCTACACCTTC.

The genes are TRBV19 and TRBJ2-3, with a tentative D call TRBD1 (5 bases). Looked up from germline, CDR1 is LNHDA and CDR2 is SQIVND (reference sequence). The CDR3 contains 16 residues. Deletions cut 7 bases from V and 4 bases from J, with 21 bases between. CDR3 sequence reads: CASTWGRSPRPDTQYF. CDR3 coding DNA: TGTGCCAGTACCTGGGGCAGGTCCCCTCGGCCAGATACGCAGTATTTT.

This chain joins TRBV30 and TRBJ2-5, with D perhaps matching TRBD2 (5 bases). The germline gives CDR1 GTSNPN, CDR2 SVGIG (reference sequence). The CDR3 is 13 residues long. Between the trimmed V and J ends, which lost 7 bases and 0 bases, there was a span of 12 bases. The CDR3 here is CAFTRGYQETQYF. Here the CDR3 DNA reads TGTGCCTTCACCCGGGGATACCAAGAGACCCAGTACTTC.

This chain uses TRBV9 with TRBJ2-1; 11 bases are shared with TRBD2. After removal of 3 bases from V and 5 bases from J, the junction contained 4 bases not matched to a gene. The CDR3 spans 15 residues. Germline assignment: CDR1 SGDLS and CDR2 YYNGEE. This CDR3 is CASSAGLAGNNEQFF. The DNA of the CDR3 is TGTGCCAGCAGCGCCGGACTAGCGGGTAACAATGAGCAGTTCTTC.